The 15 T cell receptor beta chains presented below share a single source sample, sequenced in a study of blood T cells in healthy people across ages. Combining a sample-barcoded 5' primer with a J-beta primer mix, a second PCR ran for roughly 7 to 11 cycles. TCRdb itself ran the 5' RACE reads through MiXCR, one entry per CDR3 protein. The table lists about 1.5 million distinct CDR3 sequences, around 39% of them singletons, with under 8% in the top ten. Sequencing used blood. These TCRs come from a woman in her late teens or twenties in good health.

The rearrangement joins TRBV12-3 or TRBV12-4 to TRBJ2-5; 11 positions agree with TRBD2. The CDR3 spans 14 residues. V lost 9 bases, J lost 4 bases, and 7 bases stayed unmatched. This chain's CDR3 is CASSGGEVPETQYF. The CDR3 nucleotides read TGTGCCAGTAGCGGGGGGGAAGTCCCAGAGACCCAGTACTTC.

The genes are TRBV2 and TRBJ2-2; a possible D gene is TRBD2 (6 bases). CDR3 length: 14 residues. With 4 bases removed from V and 8 bases from J, the gap between germline ends came to 14 bases. CDR1 is SNHLY, CDR2 FYNNEI, per germline. DNA for the CDR3: TGTGCCAGCAGTGGGGGACTGAGCAGGGGGGAGCTGTTTTTT. This sequence encodes CASSGGLSRGELFF.

V and J are TRBV27 and TRBJ1-5; D may be TRBD1 (5 bases). The germline gives CDR1 MNHEY, CDR2 SMNVEV (reference sequence). The CDR3 spans 17 residues. Trimming took 0 bases from V and 0 from J, leaving 12 bases between them. For the CDR3, the DNA is TGTGCCAGCAGTTTATCTAAGAGGGGATCTAGCAATCAGCCCCAGCATTTT. It codes for CASSLSKRGSSNQPQHF.

The rearrangement joins TRBV7-2 to TRBJ2-3; no clear D. Germline V CDR1 and CDR2: SGHTA, FQGNSA. The CDR3 has 13 residues. V was clipped by 7 bases and J by 8 bases, with 16 bases between them. CDR3 bases: TGTGCCAGCACCCTACTCTCCCTCCTTACGCAGTATTTT. Amino acids: CASTLLSLLTQYF. Variable domain in full (rest from reference TRBV7-2 and TRBJ2-3): GAGVSQSPSNKVTEKGKDVELRCDPISGHTALYWYRQSLGQGLEFLIYFQGNSAPDKSGLPSDRFSAERTGGSVSTLTIQRTQQEDSAVYLCASTLLSLLTQYFGPGTRLTVL.

The chain uses TRBV27 and TRBJ2-7; 11 bases are a match to TRBD1. The V gene's germline CDR1 is MNHEY and CDR2 SMNVEV (reference sequence). The CDR3 is 13 amino acids. With 8 bases clipped from V and 3 bases from J, the junction kept 3 bases outside the gene matches. For the CDR3, the DNA is TGTGCCAGCGTGGGACAGGGGGGCTACGAGCAGTACTTC. Its translation is CASVGQGGYEQYF.

This clonotype has more than one count but fewer than ten. This chain connects TRBV7-2 to TRBJ2-2; 13 bases map to TRBD2. With V trimmed by 1 base and J by 3 bases, 2 bases remained unmatched. In germline, CDR1 is SGHTA, CDR2 FQGNSA. This CDR3 has 17 amino acids. The CDR3 DNA reads as TGTGCCAGCAGCTTAGGGACTAGCGGGGGCTACACCGGGGAGCTGTTTTTT. Its translation: CASSLGTSGGYTGELFF.

V usage is TRBV19 and J usage is TRBJ1-4, with 7 nucleotides matching TRBD1. Losses at the gene ends were 6 bases for V and 8 bases for J; bases not matched to a gene: 12. Per germline, CDR1 LNHDA and CDR2 SQIVND (reference sequence). CDR3 length: 15 residues. CDR3: CASSGLGTASEKLFF. The CDR3 DNA reads TGTGCCAGTAGCGGACTCGGGACAGCGTCAGAAAAACTGTTTTTT.

The chain links TRBV7-2 to TRBJ2-7; 10 bases fit TRBD1. CDR1 and CDR2 from the germline V gene are SGHTA and FQGNSA. The trim removed 5 bases at V and 6 bases at J, leaving 7 bases unmatched. The CDR3 sequence is 14 residues long. The CDR3 bases are TGTGCCAGCAGCACACAGACAGGGGGCAGCGAGCAGTACTTC. Protein: CASSTQTGGSEQYF. Complete variable domain (other parts from reference TRBV7-2 and TRBJ2-7): GAGVSQSPSNKVTEKGKDVELRCDPISGHTALYWYRQSLGQGLEFLIYFQGNSAPDKSGLPSDRFSAERTGGSVSTLTIQRTQQEDSAVYLCASSTQTGGSEQYFGPGTRLTVT.

The CDR3 DNA reads TGCAGCACCGTGGACGGCACTGAAGCTTTCTTT. It translates to CSTVDGTEAFF. V usage is TRBV29-1 and J usage is TRBJ1-1; D uncertain. From germline, CDR1 is SQVTM and CDR2 ANQGSEA. The CDR3 extends over 11 amino acids. The V end was cut by 8 bases, the J end by 4 bases, with 11 bases between.

This chain joins TRBV2 and TRBJ1-2; D possibly corresponds to TRBD1 (6 bases). V was shortened by 5 bases and J by 8 bases, with 12 bases between the two germline ends. The germline CDR1 and CDR2 sequences are SNHLY and FYNNEI. The CDR3 has 12 residues. The CDR3 DNA reads as TGTGCCAGCAGTTGGACAGTAGAAGGCTACACCTTC. Translated: CASSWTVEGYTF.

This clonotype came up a few times. The V and J genes are TRBV4-1 and TRBJ1-2; D not certain. The CDR3 is 14 amino acids. Germline V gene sequence: CDR1 MGHRA, CDR2 YSYEKL. The V gene lost 4 bases and the J gene lost 0 bases, with 9 bases spanning the gap. Here the CDR3 DNA reads TGCGCCAGCAGCCCAGCCGGAACTAACTATGGCTACACCTTC. Amino acid sequence: CASSPAGTNYGYTF.

This clonotype was seen more than once but under ten times. V usage is TRBV28 and J usage is TRBJ2-7; D remains unclear. CDR3 length equals 12 residues. V dropped 6 bases and J dropped 4 bases, with 10 bases sitting between them. In germline, CDR1 is MDHEN, CDR2 SYDVKM. This CDR3 reads CASSVGPYEQYF. In nucleotides, the CDR3 is TGTGCCAGCAGCGTCGGACCGTACGAGCAGTACTTC.

The chain links TRBV7-6 to TRBJ2-1, with TRBD2 as a possible D gene (6 bases). Germline assignment: CDR1 SGHVS and CDR2 FNYEAQ. This CDR3 spans 15 amino acids. V lost 5 bases to trimming and J lost 9 bases, with 20 bases between them. For the CDR3, the DNA is TGTGCCAGCAGCCCCTCGACTAGTGTGGGGGGTGAGCAGTTCTTC. Amino acid sequence: CASSPSTSVGGEQFF.

This clonotype was detected a few times. The CDR3 here is CASSEGFGQPQHF. DNA of the CDR3: TGTGCCAGCAGTGAAGGGTTCGGTCAGCCCCAGCATTTT. This chain joins TRBV25-1 and TRBJ1-5; D is ambiguous. The CDR3 contains 13 residues. The germline V and J ends were trimmed by 2 bases and 6 bases, with 8 bases remaining between them. Germline CDR1 is MGHDK and CDR2 is SYGVNS. The entire variable domain, with the rest obtained from reference TRBV25-1 and TRBJ1-5, is as follows: EADIYQTPRYLVIGTGKKITLECSQTMGHDKMYWYQQDPGMELHLIHYSYGVNSTEKGDLSSESTVSRIRTEHFPLTLESARPSHTSQYLCASSEGFGQPQHFGDGTRLSIL.

The sample holds a few counts of this clonotype. The chain couples TRBV27 to TRBJ2-5; D is possibly TRBD1 or TRBD2 (5 bases each). Germline V gives CDR1 MNHEY, CDR2 SMNVEV (reference sequence). The CDR3 loop spans 14 amino acids. The V gene lost 2 bases and the J gene lost 10 bases, with 17 bases spanning the gap. CDR3 DNA: TGTGCCAGCAGTTTACGAGGGGACCTGGGGTTCCAGTACTTC. Translating it yields CASSLRGDLGFQYF.